The 2 T cell receptor beta chains below all came from one sample that was sequenced in a study of cytomegalovirus exposure and HLA in healthy donors. The primer mix had 60 Vbeta and 13 Jbeta primers. The table came from immunoSEQ multiplex PCR; TCRdb's copy has only in-frame clones and leaves some out. The sample lists 110,000 or so clones; approximately 75% were seen once. The specimen was PBMCs. Receptors originate from a man in his forties or fifties in good health and CMV-seropositive.

This rearrangement joins TRBV5-4 to TRBJ2-2; 9 bases map to TRBD1. Trimming took 4 bases from V and 7 from J; bases not matched to a gene: 5. Germline loops: CDR1 SGHNT, CDR2 YYREEE (reference sequence). The CDR3 runs to 14 residues. In nucleotides, the CDR3 is TGTGCCAGCAGCCCGGACAGGGGCGGCGGGGAGCTGTTTTTT. This encodes CASSPDRGGGELFF.

This chain uses TRBV10-1 with TRBJ1-1; possibly TRBD1 for D (5 bases). CDR1 and CDR2 from the germline V gene are WNHNN and SYGVQD (reference sequence). The CDR3 extends over 14 amino acids. V was trimmed by 5 bases and J by 1 base, leaving 11 bases between them. CDR3 amino acids: CASSPGLKNTEAFF. The CDR3 nucleotides read TGCGCCAGCAGTCCAGGGTTGAAGAACACTGAAGCTTTCTTT.